This is a list of T cell receptor beta chains from one sample in a study of graft-versus-host responses after intestinal transplantation. Repertoires were generated with immunoSEQ multiplex PCR, while TCRdb's copy carries only in-frame clones and drops some. Of around 23,000 clones listed, around 81% are singletons. Sequencing used ileum tissue, obtained 12 days after intestinal transplant. The receptors derive from a human patient who received an intestinal transplant, so some T cells may come from the graft donor. Both conserved end residues are part of each CDR3. Each record gives: D gene, clone size, V gene, J gene, CDR3 DNA, CDR3 protein. The D gene is left open where the match is weak. Size tells how often a clone was seen (once, few, many) or the class of an expanded clone, and some rows leave it out.

d_gene: TRBD1; abundance: -; v_gene: TRBV7-8; j_gene: TRBJ1-1; CDR3nt: TGTGCCAGCAGCGAGGACAGGGTCACTGAAGCTTTCTTT; CDR3aa: CASSEDRVTEAFF
d_gene: -; abundance: once; v_gene: TRBV4-1; j_gene: TRBJ2-3; CDR3nt: TGCGCCAGCAGCCCCGCGGGGCGAGGCCCCACAGATACGCAGTATTTT; CDR3aa: CASSPAGRGPTDTQYF
d_gene: TRBD1; abundance: -; v_gene: TRBV9; j_gene: TRBJ1-2; CDR3nt: TGTGCCAGCAGCGTAACAGGGGACATCTATGGCTACACCTTC; CDR3aa: CASSVTGDIYGYTF
d_gene: -; abundance: -; v_gene: TRBV2; j_gene: TRBJ2-7; CDR3nt: TGTGCCCTGGGCCACTACGAGCAGTACTTC; CDR3aa: CALGHYEQYF
d_gene: -; abundance: -; v_gene: TRBV11-2; j_gene: TRBJ1-1; CDR3nt: TGTGCCAGCAGCTTAGAGGCCTTCTCCACTGAAGCTTTCTTT; CDR3aa: CASSLEAFSTEAFF
d_gene: -; abundance: -; v_gene: TRBV5-1; j_gene: TRBJ2-2; CDR3nt: TGCGCCAGCAGCCCAGGACAGAACGGGGAGCTGTTTTTT; CDR3aa: CASSPGQNGELFF
d_gene: -; abundance: -; v_gene: TRBV6-1; j_gene: TRBJ2-7; CDR3nt: TGTGCCAGCAGCCTCCTTACCGGCTACGAGCAGTACTTC; CDR3aa: CASSLLTGYEQYF
d_gene: TRBD1; abundance: -; v_gene: TRBV6-1; j_gene: TRBJ1-2; CDR3nt: TGTGCCAGCAGGGACAGGGGGTACTATGGCTACACCTTC; CDR3aa: CASRDRGYYGYTF
d_gene: TRBD1; abundance: once; v_gene: TRBV6-5; j_gene: TRBJ2-1; CDR3nt: TGTGCCAGCAGTTCCCCGGGACAGAAGTTTTACAATGAGCAGTTCTTC; CDR3aa: CASSSPGQKFYNEQFF
d_gene: -; abundance: -; v_gene: TRBV21-1; j_gene: TRBJ2-1; CDR3nt: TGTGCCAGAAGAAGAGGACTAGCCGCCTACAATGAGCAGTTCTTC; CDR3aa: CARRRGLAAYNEQFF
d_gene: TRBD1; abundance: few; v_gene: TRBV5-5; j_gene: TRBJ1-1; CDR3nt: TGTGCCAGCCGGGACAGGGCCAACACTGAAGCTTTCTTT; CDR3aa: CASRDRANTEAFF
d_gene: -; abundance: -; v_gene: TRBV19; j_gene: TRBJ2-2; CDR3nt: TGTGCCAGTAGTAGAACAGGGTCGTTGGCCACCGGGGAGCTGTTTTTT; CDR3aa: CASSRTGSLATGELFF
d_gene: -; abundance: -; v_gene: TRBV5-5; j_gene: TRBJ1-1; CDR3nt: TGTGCCAGCAGCTTCACAGTCTCTGAAGCTTTCTTT; CDR3aa: CASSFTVSEAFF
d_gene: -; abundance: -; v_gene: TRBV6-1; j_gene: TRBJ1-6; CDR3nt: TGTGCCAGCGGAGTCTATAATTCACCCCTCCACTTT; CDR3aa: CASGVYNSPLHF
d_gene: -; abundance: -; v_gene: TRBV4-1; j_gene: TRBJ2-3; CDR3nt: TGCGCCAGCAGCCAAGATAGGGGCAGGGGCTCAGATACGCAGTATTTT; CDR3aa: CASSQDRGRGSDTQYF
d_gene: TRBD1; abundance: once; v_gene: TRBV5-1; j_gene: TRBJ2-1; CDR3nt: TGCGCCAGCAGCTTGGCCCCAGGACAGGGGATCTACAATGAGCAGTTCTTC; CDR3aa: CASSLAPGQGIYNEQFF